Listed below are T cell receptor beta chains from one sample, sequenced in a study of blood T cell repertoires in COVID-19. This table comes from immunoSEQ multiplex PCR, and its TCRdb copy is limited to in-frame clones, with some not included. Of over 100,000 clones in the sample, around nine tenths were seen once. Sequencing input: peripheral blood. The source is a woman aged 70 to 79 with COVID-19, enrolled during active disease. Both conserved end residues are part of each CDR3. Fields, in order: V gene, clone size, J gene, D gene, CDR3 protein, CDR3 DNA. D genes are given only for firm matches. Expanded clones are given a class, and other clones once, few, many or no size at all.

v_gene: TRBV6-5
abundance: -
j_gene: TRBJ1-4
d_gene: -
CDR3aa: CASRYLQGSTNEKLFF
CDR3nt: TGTGCCAGCAGATACTTACAGGGCTCAACTAATGAAAAACTGTTTTTT

v_gene: TRBV4-1
abundance: once
j_gene: TRBJ1-5
d_gene: -
CDR3aa: CASSPGKGVNQPQHF
CDR3nt: TGCGCCAGCAGCCCCGGTAAGGGAGTCAATCAGCCCCAGCATTTT

v_gene: TRBV5-6
abundance: once
j_gene: TRBJ2-7
d_gene: TRBD1
CDR3aa: CASSLTGARNEQYF
CDR3nt: TGTGCCAGCAGCTTAACAGGGGCGCGAAACGAGCAGTACTTC

v_gene: TRBV2
abundance: -
j_gene: TRBJ2-3
d_gene: TRBD2
CDR3aa: CASSEDETGTSGAGDTQYF
CDR3nt: TGTGCCAGCAGTGAGGACGAAACCGGGACTAGCGGGGCAGGAGATACGCAGTATTTT

v_gene: TRBV4-1
abundance: few
j_gene: TRBJ2-1
d_gene: TRBD2
CDR3aa: CASSQDQYGTKQFF
CDR3nt: TGCGCCAGCAGCCAAGATCAGTATGGGACTAAGCAGTTCTTC

v_gene: TRBV5-8
abundance: -
j_gene: TRBJ2-1
d_gene: -
CDR3aa: CASRLGQGLAGVYNEQFF
CDR3nt: TGTGCCAGCAGGTTGGGTCAGGGGCTGGCAGGGGTGTACAATGAGCAGTTCTTC

v_gene: TRBV18
abundance: -
j_gene: TRBJ1-5
d_gene: -
CDR3aa: CASSPPGYGRGNQPQHF
CDR3nt: TGTGCCAGCTCACCACCGGGGTACGGCAGGGGCAATCAGCCCCAGCATTTT

v_gene: TRBV5-5
abundance: -
j_gene: TRBJ2-1
d_gene: -
CDR3aa: CASSPRGGAYNEQFF
CDR3nt: TGTGCCAGCAGCCCCCGGGGAGGCGCCTACAATGAGCAGTTCTTC

v_gene: TRBV5-6
abundance: -
j_gene: TRBJ2-3
d_gene: TRBD2
CDR3aa: CASSLETSGPDTQYF
CDR3nt: TGTGCCAGCAGCTTGGAGACTAGCGGCCCAGATACGCAGTATTTT

v_gene: TRBV29-1
abundance: -
j_gene: TRBJ1-1
d_gene: TRBD1
CDR3aa: CSVDARGLVNTEAFF
CDR3nt: TGCAGCGTTGACGCTAGGGGGCTCGTGAACACTGAAGCTTTCTTT

v_gene: TRBV2
abundance: -
j_gene: TRBJ1-4
d_gene: TRBD1
CDR3aa: CASSDLGQPNEKLFF
CDR3nt: TGTGCCAGCTCTGACTTGGGACAGCCTAATGAAAAACTGTTTTTT

v_gene: TRBV6-5
abundance: -
j_gene: TRBJ2-1
d_gene: -
CDR3aa: CASGRGSSYNEQFF
CDR3nt: TGTGCCAGCGGCCGGGGAAGCTCCTACAATGAGCAGTTCTTC

v_gene: TRBV6-6
abundance: once
j_gene: TRBJ2-1
d_gene: TRBD1
CDR3aa: CATVTGGNEQFF
CDR3nt: TGTGCCACCGTCACAGGGGGCAATGAGCAGTTCTTC

v_gene: TRBV6-2/TRBV6-3
abundance: -
j_gene: TRBJ2-7
d_gene: -
CDR3aa: CASSGGTAQYF
CDR3nt: TGTGCCAGCAGTGGGGGGACAGCGCAGTACTTC

v_gene: TRBV28
abundance: once
j_gene: TRBJ1-1
d_gene: -
CDR3aa: CASSPLGGADTEAFF
CDR3nt: TGTGCCAGCAGTCCCCTTGGGGGGGCCGACACTGAAGCTTTCTTT

v_gene: TRBV9
abundance: -
j_gene: TRBJ1-2
d_gene: TRBD1
CDR3aa: CASSVGGGEIYGYTF
CDR3nt: TGTGCCAGCAGCGTAGGAGGGGGCGAGATCTATGGCTACACCTTC

v_gene: TRBV7-9
abundance: once
j_gene: TRBJ1-2
d_gene: -
CDR3aa: CASRSSLTGGYTF
CDR3nt: TGTGCCAGCAGATCCTCGTTGACGGGAGGCTACACCTTC

v_gene: TRBV5-4
abundance: -
j_gene: TRBJ2-7
d_gene: TRBD1
CDR3aa: CASSLDRGQTYEQYF
CDR3nt: TGTGCCAGCAGCTTGGACAGGGGTCAGACCTACGAGCAGTACTTC